This T cell receptor beta chain stems from a study of Graves' ophthalmopathy and Graves' hyperthyroidism (dated by TCRdb to the late 2010s). The study in broad terms: Peripheral blood was collected at initial diagnosis, prior to any treatment. TCR beta repertoire signatures were used to distinguish Graves' ophthalmopathy from Graves' hyperthyroidism and to predict progression to ophthalmopathy. In total, some 140 blood samples were TCR-sequenced: roughly 45 ophthalmopathy, 75 hyperthyroidism and roughly 17 hyperthyroidism-to-ophthalmopathy patients. A discovery set of about a hundred patients (around 44 ophthalmopathy, 60 or so stable hyperthyroidism) was enrolled to explore V-J signatures distinguishing ophthalmopathy from hyperthyroidism. The independent validation cohort included 18 to 20 hyperthyroidism patients plus 17 patients who later progressed from hyperthyroidism to ophthalmopathy. In more than five hyperthyroidism patients, the T-cell repertoires found in thyroid tissue were compared with those found in blood. Once sampling was done, hyperthyroidism patients were given methimazole at a starting dose of 30 mg daily, while ophthalmopathy patients were given high-dose intravenous methylprednisolone. What the work shows at the level of the full study, not this receptor alone: No statistical method was used to set the sample size in advance, and the investigators knew which group each participant was assigned to. In validation, the model predicted ophthalmopathy progression with roughly 68% sensitivity and 72.22% specificity; some 13 predicted patients were CT-confirmed with GO in a median of approximately six months. Ophthalmopathy was separated from stable hyperthyroidism by the 13-signature model with roughly 87% sensitivity and roughly 82% specificity in cross-validation and with 80%/75% in the test set. Most of the expanded thyroid clonotypes with a frequency above 0.001 were also detected in blood, and it was suggested that the thyroid immune response may be reflected by blood repertoires.

A distance of 8 bases separates the germline ends of V and J, which lose 2 bases and 2 bases respectively. The germline V gene supplies CDR1 KGHDR and CDR2 SFDVKD. The CDR3 has 14 amino acids, counting the end cysteine and phenylalanine. Left in the record is the CDR3 DNA by itself, 42 bases read in frame from the first base. TCR beta CDR3 regions were amplified from RNA transcripts for repertoire sequencing. The first round of RT-PCR was done with HTBI primers and the Qiagen OneStep RT-PCR kit, and was followed by a second round of multiplex PCR, then size selection and purification. Sequencing of the libraries was carried out on an Illumina HiSeq2000 in paired-end mode with 100 bp reads. The paper's data handling went like this. SOAPnuke was used for read processing, and reads with adapters, uncalled bases, a mean Phred below 15, or no exact constant-primer or identifier match were discarded. COPE v1.2.5 was used to merge the high-quality paired reads. Each unique nucleotide sequence was defined as a clonotype, and clonotypes were aligned to IMGT TRB V, D and J references with MiTCR v1.1. The analysis was limited to V-J combinations with a frequency above 0.0001, which together covered approximately 99% of repertoires. For each V-J combination, a TCR clonal expansion and chaos score was defined as the ratio of F50 clonal expansion to chaos observed in the TCRdist matrix. Welch's t-statistics and random forest were used to narrow the features down to 10 to 15 V-J combinations, which were then fed into a naive Bayes classifier. The similarity between thyroid and blood repertoires was quantified using the Morisita-Horn index. TCRdb passed the public sequencing reads through fastp at Q25 and MiXCR, retaining productive beta sequences. Merged by CDR3 protein, the rows form single entries marked with the most common genes and DNA. The V and J calls were determined by TCRdb, not by the authors. The sample table holds over 650,000 distinct CDR3 sequences, of which about 38% were seen once. The biggest ten clones account for 3% to 4% of the sample.

This clonotype was counted ten times or more. Its antigen remains undetermined. No much larger clonotype is one base removed from it; base qualities were not supplied. Ophthalmopathy patients had moderately to severely active disease, Clinical Activity Score of at least 3, NOSPECS grade of at least 4, and disease duration under 3 months. Patients with other autoimmune diseases, uncontrolled infections, pregnancy or lactation were excluded from the study. Diagnosis relied on clinical symptoms, serum thyroxine, TRAb, thyroid ultrasound and orbital computed tomography. Ficoll-Paque density gradient centrifugation was used to isolate PBMCs from approximately 10 ml of fresh peripheral blood. Trizol reagent was used to extract the total RNA, and its quality was then checked on an Agilent 2100 Bioanalyzer.

The clonotype was recovered from an adult man with Graves' ophthalmopathy. The rearrangement combines TRBV24-1 with TRBJ1-2, with the D gene too uncertain to name. Material: peripheral blood. The CDR3: CATSDSPLNYGYTF. The bases read TGTGCCACCAGTGATTCTCCTCTAAACTATGGCTACACCTTC.